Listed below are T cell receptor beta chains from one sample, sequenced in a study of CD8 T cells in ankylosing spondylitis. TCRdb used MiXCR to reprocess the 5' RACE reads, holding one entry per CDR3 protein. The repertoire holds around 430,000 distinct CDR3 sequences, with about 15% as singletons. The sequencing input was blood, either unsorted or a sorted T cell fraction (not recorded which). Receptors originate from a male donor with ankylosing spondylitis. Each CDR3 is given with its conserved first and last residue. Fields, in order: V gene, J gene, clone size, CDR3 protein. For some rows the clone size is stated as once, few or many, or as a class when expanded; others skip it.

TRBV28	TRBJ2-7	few	CASSLREGAYEQYF
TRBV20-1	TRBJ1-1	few	CSATKGGPNTEAFF
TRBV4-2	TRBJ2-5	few	CASSQKSGRRAEETQYF
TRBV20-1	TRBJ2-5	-	CSASDWGETQYF
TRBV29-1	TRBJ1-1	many	CSVEQGGTEAFF
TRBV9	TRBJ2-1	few	CASSVQGSGTYNEQFF
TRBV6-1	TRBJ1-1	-	CASSTDREDTEAFF
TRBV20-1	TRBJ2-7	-	CSARFPSGTSGEQYF
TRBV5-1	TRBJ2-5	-	CASSLRLAGSRETQYF
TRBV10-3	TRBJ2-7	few	CATAQSGRAYEQYF
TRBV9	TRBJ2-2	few	CASSVAYIGELFF
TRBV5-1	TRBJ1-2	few	CASSPTDGYGYTF
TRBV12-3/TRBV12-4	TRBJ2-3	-	CASSLRASGSLTDTQYF
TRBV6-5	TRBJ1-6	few	CASSLLGGDPPLHF
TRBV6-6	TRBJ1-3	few	CASTETNTIYF
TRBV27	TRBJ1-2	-	CASSLVQGTGERNYGYTF
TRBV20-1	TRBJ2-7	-	CSALTSGRIPYEQYF
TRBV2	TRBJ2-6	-	CASSEVGGSGANVLTF
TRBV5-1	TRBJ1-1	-	CASSWTGGKNMNTEAFF
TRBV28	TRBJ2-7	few	CASSPRQRLTYYEQYF
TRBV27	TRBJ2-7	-	CASSFSPFRETTYEQYF
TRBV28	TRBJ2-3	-	CASSSPLGTASTDTQYF
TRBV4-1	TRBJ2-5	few	CASSQSGQQETQYF
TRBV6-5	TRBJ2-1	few	CASSYGGQASYNEQFF
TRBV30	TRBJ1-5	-	CAWSVGRQFSQPQHF
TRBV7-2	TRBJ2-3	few	CASSRRAADTQYF
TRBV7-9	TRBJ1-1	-	CASSSLTYAEAFF
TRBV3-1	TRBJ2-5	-	CASSRRTAGETQYF
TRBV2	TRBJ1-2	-	CASSPLGAGANYGYTF
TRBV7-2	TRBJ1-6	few	CASSLNSRLLNSPLHF
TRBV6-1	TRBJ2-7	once	CASSSLWTGGYEQYF
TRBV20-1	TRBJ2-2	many	CSARAGGHTGELFF
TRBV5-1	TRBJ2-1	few	CASSLLTSLVSYNEQFF
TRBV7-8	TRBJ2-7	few	CASSPLRVGTQRPAYEQYF
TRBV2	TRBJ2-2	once	CAVGGAGELFF